A selection of T cell receptor beta chains follows, all from one sample in a study of response to subunit inactivated influenza vaccine. MiXCR, run by TCRdb on the RT-PCR reads, gives a single entry per CDR3 protein. Among 450,000 to 600,000 distinct CDR3 sequences listed, more than 7% were seen once. The material was PBMCs from blood, obtained around 25 months after vaccination. The receptors were gathered from a man between 50 and 69 years old who received an inactivated influenza vaccine. Both conserved end residues are part of each CDR3. Each record gives: D gene, V gene, J gene, clone size, CDR3 DNA, CDR3 protein. D genes are given only for firm matches. Rows give clone size only sometimes, using once, few, many, or a class for an expanded clone.

>.|TRBV11-2|TRBJ2-1|few
TGTGCCAGCAGCTTAGTCCCTACAGGAGGCCGATACAATGAGCAGTTCTTC
CASSLVPTGGRYNEQFF
>.|TRBV5-1|TRBJ2-2|few
TGCGCCAGCAGCCGCCAGGGAGACACCGGGGAGCTGTTTTTT
CASSRQGDTGELFF
>.|TRBV5-1|TRBJ2-5|few
TGCGCCAGCAGCTTGGGCAGGGCCGTCGAGACCCAGTACTTC
CASSLGRAVETQYF
>.|TRBV12-3/TRBV12-4|TRBJ1-1|many
TGTGCCAGCAGTTCTCTTGGTCCTATGAATGCTTTCTTT
CASSSLGPMNAFF
>.|TRBV7-9|TRBJ2-1|.
TGTGCCAGCAGCTTAGGAGTCGGGTCGGTAGGATACAATGAGCAGTTCTTC
CASSLGVGSVGYNEQFF
>TRBD2|TRBV20-1|TRBJ2-5|few
TGCAGTGCTAGCCGTAGCGGGAGTTTAGAGACCCAGTACTTC
CSASRSGSLETQYF
>TRBD1|TRBV12-3/TRBV12-4|TRBJ2-5|few
TGTGCCAGCAGCCAGGGACAGGATTACCAAGAGACCCAGTACTTC
CASSQGQDYQETQYF
>TRBD1|TRBV4-1|TRBJ1-6|few
TGCGCCAGCAGCCAAGATTGGGACAGGGTTTCACCCCTCCACTTT
CASSQDWDRVSPLHF
>TRBD2|TRBV10-3|TRBJ2-1|.
TGTGCCATCAGGGCTGGGGGGGGTACTAACAATGAGCAGTTCTTC
CAIRAGGGTNNEQFF
>.|TRBV7-9|TRBJ2-7|many
TGTGCCAGCAGCTTATCGGTGGGACCCTACGAGCAGTACTTC
CASSLSVGPYEQYF
>.|TRBV20-1|TRBJ2-3|.
TGCAGTGCTAGAGTAGGCAGGGGCACAGATACGCAGTATTTT
CSARVGRGTDTQYF